The 20 T cell receptor beta chains below all came from one sample that was sequenced in a study of tumor-infiltrating lymphocytes in primary liver carcinoma. Between roughly 20 and 32 mg of unsorted bulk tissue served as the source from which RNA and DNA were co-extracted. The investigators made TCR beta cDNA from around 540 ng total RNA, using a constant-region primer. Libraries for TCR beta were built through three nested multiplex PCR rounds, which together made up a slightly modified ARM-PCR procedure. Forward primers for TRBV1-TRBV30 and a C-beta reverse primer served the first two PCR rounds, at about 10 cycles each. A single record per CDR3 protein comes from TCRdb applying MiXCR to the multiplex PCR reads. The sample contains more than 75,000 distinct CDR3 sequences, around 70% of which appear only once. Sample: liver tumor tissue from sampling region 1. Subset meaning: tumor region T1, superior pole. The receptors come from a middle-aged man with primary liver carcinoma and hepatitis B virus infection.

Concerning this clonotype itself: Its ends do not fully match the called genes, so a read error is possible. The chain uses TRBV11-2 and TRBJ2-1, with a weak D call TRBD2 (6 bases). Looked up from germline, CDR1 is SGHAT and CDR2 is FQNNGV. The CDR3 has 14 amino acids. The DNA of the CDR3 is TGTGCCAGCTGTTCAGCGGGCCCTGGGAGTGAGCAATTCTTC. This encodes CASCSAGPGSEQFF.

Regarding this clonotype: The junction departs from germline at one end; a sequencing error may be responsible. V gene TRBV6-5 combines with J gene TRBJ1-5; TRBD1 is a possible D gene (6 bases). CDR3 length: 14 amino acids. Germline loops: CDR1 MNHEY, CDR2 SVGAGI. CDR3 protein: CASSTGTRDQPQHF. In nucleotides, the CDR3 is TGTGCCAGCAGTACTGGGACAAGGGATCAACCCCAGCATTTT.

Comments on this clonotype: An end of the junction differs from the germline gene, which may be a read error. The chain couples TRBV6-4 to TRBJ1-1; D unclear. Germline assignment: CDR1 MRHNA and CDR2 SNTAGT. The CDR3 runs 13 residues. The DNA for the CDR3 is TGTGCCAGCAGTGAGCGGGGTGAGATTGAACCTTTCTTT. Its translation: CASSERGEIEPFF.

By share, this clonotype counts as medium-sized. In DNA form, the CDR3 reads TGCAGCGCTGGAGCCGGGACAGGGGACAACGAGCAGTACTTC. It encodes CSAGAGTGDNEQYF. The chain joins TRBV29-1 to TRBJ2-7; 10 bases map to TRBD1. This CDR3 is 14 amino acids long. Germline V CDR1 and CDR2: SQVTM, ANQGSEA. J was trimmed by 5 bases and V by 7 bases; bases with no gene match: 11.

This clonotype was observed a few times. A clone one base away is much larger, so this may be a read error. This rearrangement joins TRBV6-1 to TRBJ2-2; TRBD1 agrees at 10 bases. Trimming cost V 7 bases and J 3 bases; bases outside gene matches: 2. The germline gives CDR1 MNHNS, CDR2 SASEGT. The CDR3 length is 14 residues. CDR3 bases: TGTGCCAGCATCGGACAGGGGGACACCGGGGAGCTGTTTTTT. Amino acid sequence: CASIGQGDTGELFF.

Note on this clonotype: This likely comes from a read error, as the CDR3 has no conserved phenylalanine or tryptophan at its end. The rearrangement joins TRBV5-5 to TRBJ2-7, with 10 bases fitting TRBD2. The CDR3 has 14 amino acids. The trim removed 2 bases at V and 3 bases at J, leaving 2 bases unmatched. CDR1 SGHKS and CDR2 YYEKEE come from the germline V gene (reference sequence). The CDR3 DNA reads as TGTGCCAGCAGCTTAACTAGCGGGAACTACGAGCAGTACCTC. It specifies CASSLTSGNYEQYL.

This clonotype was seen more than once but under ten times. This may be a read error: a much more frequent sequence differs by one nucleotide. The chain joins TRBV6-6 to TRBJ2-3, with D possibly TRBD1 on 5 matching bases. This CDR3 contains 12 residues. The germline CDR1 and CDR2 sequences are MNHNY and SVGAGI (reference sequence). The CDR3 loop reads CASMTETDTRYF. DNA for the CDR3: TGTGCCAGCATGACAGAAACAGATACGCGGTATTTT.

A remark on this clonotype: This may come from a read error, since a much larger clone is one base off. The V gene is TRBV21-1, the J gene TRBJ2-7; TRBD1 reflects the table's D call only, with no check against the DNA. TRBV21-1 is designated a pseudogene. The CDR3 spans 16 residues. The CDR3 DNA is TGTGCCAGCACCCCAGACTCGAGGCCGCCCGGAGCCGAGCAGTACTTC. It translates to CASTPDSRPPGAEQYF.

This clonotype showed up just once. The conserved closing phenylalanine or tryptophan is absent in this CDR3, likely reflecting a read error. The limits of the CDR3 on the DNA are not certain, so only TCRdb's listed CDR3 is given. V gene TRBV4-1 combines with J gene TRBJ1-5; the listed D gene, TRBD1, was not tested against the DNA. From germline, CDR1 is MGHRA and CDR2 YSYEKL. The CDR3 totals 16 residues, both ends included. CDR3: CASSQNTDRVGQPHHS.

A note on this clonotype: An end of the junction does not agree with germline; a read error may underlie this. J is TRBJ2-1 and V is TRBV11-3; D uncertain. CDR1 is SGHNT, CDR2 YENEEA, per germline. This CDR3 region has 13 residues. In nucleotides, the CDR3 is TGTTCCAGCAGCTTTGCAAGCTACAATGAGCACTTCTTC. This sequence encodes CSSSFASYNEHFF.

The CDR3 bases are TGTGCCAGCAGCTCCATCCTCTGGACACCTCCCAGCGGGAGGGGTAAGGGCACAGATACGCAGTATTTT. As protein: CASSSILWTPPSGRGKGTDTQYF. V and J are TRBV5-6 and TRBJ2-3; 10 nucleotides line up with TRBD2. Trimming took 3 bases from V and 1 from J; bases not matched to a gene: 26. CDR3 size: 23 residues. The germline V gene has CDR1 SGHDT and CDR2 YYEEEE.

V usage is TRBV6-1 and J usage is TRBJ2-3; D possibly corresponds to TRBD2 (5 bases). Germline V gene lookup returns CDR1 MNHNS and CDR2 SASEGT. V was clipped by 10 bases and J by 5 bases, with 16 bases between them. There are 13 residues in the CDR3. CDR3 region: CATSVDSRDTQYF. CDR3 nucleotide sequence: TGTGCCACCAGCGTGGACTCCAGAGATACGCAGTATTTT.

This clonotype was counted once. Sequence at one end of the junction differs from germline and may be a read error. This sequence joins TRBV29-1 and TRBJ2-2, with D uncertain. Germline V gene lookup returns CDR1 SQVTM and CDR2 ANQGSEA. There are 13 residues in the CDR3. The CDR3 loop is CSAWQVSTEELFF. CDR3 DNA sequence: TGCAGTGCGTGGCAGGTAAGCACCGAGGAGCTGTTTTTT.

This clonotype was seen a single time. The CDR3 loop is CASSANYGEQYF. For the CDR3, the DNA is TGCGCCAGCAGTGCCAATTACGGTGAGCAGTACTTC. The chain combines TRBV10-2 with TRBJ2-7; D ambiguous. From germline, CDR1 is WSHSY and CDR2 SAAADI. V was cut by 4 bases and J by 7 bases, with 11 bases left in between. CDR3 size: 12 residues.

A note on this clonotype: Because the CDR3 is missing its conserved closing phenylalanine or tryptophan, this is likely a read error. The J gene is TRBJ1-1, the V gene TRBV10-3; the D is unclear. The length of the CDR3 is 14 residues. With 4 bases removed from V and 6 bases from J, the gap between germline ends came to 15 bases. The germline V gene encodes CDR1 ENHRY and CDR2 SYGVKD. CDR3 sequence reads: CAISVQRAGAEAFL. The CDR3 bases are TGTGCCATCAGTGTTCAAAGGGCCGGTGCTGAAGCTTTCTTA.

This clonotype was seen many times. V is TRBV29-1 and J is TRBJ2-5; D unclear. The CDR3 has 11 residues. The germline CDR1 and CDR2 sequences are SQVTM and ANQGSEA. Trimming removed 6 bases at V and 5 bases at J, with 10 bases between. The CDR3 DNA follows: TGCAGCGTCGGGTCGCGGGAGACCCAGTACTTC. This codes for CSVGSRETQYF.

The table lists this clonotype with a few counts. A read error may explain this, as a much larger clone is one base away. J is TRBJ2-2 and V is TRBV19, with 8 positions matching TRBD2. Per the germline V gene, CDR1 is LNHDA and CDR2 is SQIVND (reference sequence). This CDR3 comprises 14 residues. Germline trimming cut 5 bases from V and 7 bases from J; bases unmatched to any gene: 6. CDR3 sequence reads: CASSAGLVCGELFF. The CDR3 bases are TGTGCCAGTAGTGCGGGACTAGTGTGCGGGGAGCTGTTTTTT. Using reference TRBV19 and TRBJ2-2 for the parts outside the CDR3, the full variable domain is DGGITQSPKYLFRKEGQNVTLSCEQNLNHDAMYWYRQDPGQGLRLIYYSQIVNDFQKGDIAEGYSVSREKKESFPLTVTSAQKNPTAFYLCASSAGLVCGELFFGEGSRLTVL.

A word on this clonotype: Germline is not matched at one junction end, which may reflect a read error. The V call is TRBV5-1, the J call TRBJ1-1; D possibly corresponds to TRBD1 (5 bases). In germline, CDR1 is SGHRS, CDR2 YFSETQ. CDR3 length: 15 residues. The CDR3 here is CASSAYRRESTGAFF. In nucleotides, the CDR3 is TGCGCCAGCAGCGCCTACAGGAGGGAGAGCACTGGAGCTTTCTTT.

The chain joins TRBV6-5 to TRBJ2-3, with D uncertain. Matching the DNA end better, TRBJ1-5 makes the J call doubtful. The germline V gene encodes CDR1 MNHEY and CDR2 SVGAGI. This CDR3 has 15 amino acids. CDR3 in DNA: TGTGCCAGCGGTCCCCGGACGACCTTCACAGATACGCAGCATTTT. It is translated as CASGPRTTFTDTQHF.

Remarks on this clonotype: A much more abundant neighbour one base away suggests this may be a read error. The chain combines TRBV30 with TRBJ2-1; D tentatively fits TRBD1 or TRBD2 (6 bases each). CDR1 GTSNPN and CDR2 SVGIG come from the germline V gene (reference sequence). This CDR3 is 9 amino acids long. CDR3 sequence reads: CALGGTKPF. As DNA, the CDR3 is TGTGCCTTGGGCGGGACAAAACCCTTC.